These 29 T cell receptor beta chains were sequenced from one sample in a study of T cell responses to AZD1222 COVID-19 vaccine. Sequencing used immunoSEQ multiplex PCR; TCRdb keeps in-frame clones, though not all of them. The sample has about 180,000 clones; 90% are singletons. Sequencing used peripheral blood, obtained on day 0 of AZD1222 vaccination. Every receptor here comes from an adult in good health.

V and J are TRBV5-1 and TRBJ2-5, with D perhaps TRBD2 (5 bases). Germline CDR1 and CDR2: SGHRS and YFSETQ. V shed 9 bases and J shed 5 bases, with 17 bases lying between them. CDR3 length equals 13 residues. Here the CDR3 reads CATSTLDGETQYF. In DNA form, the CDR3 reads TGCGCCACCTCGACACTAGACGGGGAGACCCAGTACTTC. Filled out from reference TRBV5-1 and TRBJ2-5, the complete variable domain reads KAGVTQTPRYLIKTRGQQVTLSCSPISGHRSVSWYQQTPGQGLQFLFEYFSETQRNKGNFPGRFSGRQFSNSRSEMNVSTLELGDSALYLCATSTLDGETQYFGPGTRLLVL.

The rearrangement joins TRBV6-2 or TRBV6-3 to TRBJ1-5, with D uncertain. V was cut by 6 bases and J by 7 bases, with 13 bases left in between. This CDR3 contains 13 residues. Germline V CDR1 and CDR2: MNHEY, SVGEGT. CDR3 region: CASSRPPPQPQHF. The CDR3 nucleotides are TGTGCCAGCAGCCGACCCCCTCCACAGCCCCAGCATTTT.

The genes are TRBV5-8 and TRBJ2-1; D is tentatively TRBD1 or TRBD2 (5 bases each). The CDR3 has 16 amino acids. The V and J ends lost 3 bases and 1 base respectively, with 14 bases between them. Germline-derived CDR1 and CDR2 are SGHTS and YDEGEE. The CDR3: CASSWGKVGSYNEQFF. CDR3 DNA: TGTGCCAGCAGCTGGGGGAAGGTCGGGTCCTACAATGAGCAGTTCTTC. Looking up the rest from reference TRBV5-8 and TRBJ2-1 gives the full variable domain: EAGVTQSPTHLIKTRGQQATLRCSPISGHTSVYWYQQALGLGLQFLLWYDEGEERNRGNFPPRFSGRQFPNYSSELNVNALELEDSALYLCASSWGKVGSYNEQFFGPGTRLTVL.

The chain combines TRBV13 with TRBJ1-1; D unclear. The germline V and J ends were trimmed by 10 bases and 7 bases, with 10 bases remaining between them. Germline V gives CDR1 PRHDT, CDR2 FYEKMQ (reference sequence). The CDR3 is made up of 10 amino acids. DNA of the CDR3: TGTGCCAAAGGCTGGTTTGAAGCTTTCTTT. Protein product: CAKGWFEAFF.

This chain joins TRBV7-2 and TRBJ1-6, with a possible D match to TRBD1 (6 bases). Trimming stripped 3 bases from V and 14 bases from J, with 20 bases between. The CDR3 extends over 15 amino acids. Germline-derived CDR1 and CDR2 are SGHTA and FQGNSA. Written as DNA, the CDR3 is TGTGCCAGCAGCTTGGACGACAGGATCCCGGGGGCCCTCCACTTT. Protein sequence: CASSLDDRIPGALHF.

For the CDR3, the DNA is TGTGCCAGCAGCCCCACAGGTGGGACCGGAGTTTTCGAGCAGTACTTC. Translated: CASSPTGGTGVFEQYF. This chain links TRBV5-4 with TRBJ2-7, with D tentatively TRBD1 or TRBD2 (5 bases each). Deletions cut 4 bases from V and 6 bases from J, with 23 bases between. Germline V gene sequence: CDR1 SGHNT, CDR2 YYREEE (reference sequence). CDR3 length equals 16 residues.

The chain carries TRBV27 and TRBJ1-2; 8 positions agree with TRBD1. Germline values: CDR1 MNHEY, CDR2 SMNVEV (reference sequence). Unmatched junction bases numbered 15, after V lost 2 bases and J lost 1 base. The CDR3 totals 19 residues. Here the CDR3 reads CASSLEGGQAPRINYGYTF. For the CDR3, the DNA is TGTGCCAGCAGTTTAGAAGGGGGACAGGCTCCGCGAATTAACTATGGCTACACCTTC.

The chain combines TRBV19 with TRBJ1-2; 7 nucleotides match TRBD1. The CDR3 has 13 residues. The junction had 2 bases not matched to a gene; V was cut back by 3 bases and J by 4 bases. Germline assignment: CDR1 LNHDA and CDR2 SQIVND (reference sequence). The CDR3 region is CASSMRDSYGYTF. Written as DNA, the CDR3 is TGTGCCAGTAGTATGAGGGACAGCTATGGCTACACCTTC.

This chain links TRBV5-1 with TRBJ2-2, with TRBD1 matching 7 bases. V was clipped by 4 bases and J by 6 bases; unmatched bases: 6. The CDR3 extends over 14 amino acids. Germline V gene lookup returns CDR1 SGHRS and CDR2 YFSETQ. The CDR3 coding sequence is TGCGCCAGCAGCGGGGACAGTTTAGCCGGGGAGCTGTTTTTT. This encodes CASSGDSLAGELFF. Variable domain in full (rest from reference TRBV5-1 and TRBJ2-2): KAGVTQTPRYLIKTRGQQVTLSCSPISGHRSVSWYQQTPGQGLQFLFEYFSETQRNKGNFPGRFSGRQFSNSRSEMNVSTLELGDSALYLCASSGDSLAGELFFGEGSRLTVL.

The gene calls are TRBV18 and TRBJ1-3; D not certain. V dropped 3 bases and J dropped 1 base, with 13 bases sitting between them. Per the germline V gene, CDR1 is KGHSH and CDR2 is LQKENI. This CDR3 has 16 amino acids. The CDR3 nucleotides read TGTGCCAGCTCACCTTACCCCGGGGAATCTGGAAACACCATATATTTT. Translation gives CASSPYPGESGNTIYF.

The chain couples TRBV29-1 to TRBJ2-4, with D possibly TRBD1 on 6 matching bases. There are 13 residues in the CDR3. Germline assignment: CDR1 SQVTM and CDR2 ANQGSEA. Trimming removed 7 bases at V and 0 bases at J, with 10 bases between. DNA for the CDR3: TGCAGCGGACTGACAGGAGCCAAAAACATTCAGTACTTC. Protein sequence: CSGLTGAKNIQYF.

The chain recombines TRBV19 with TRBJ2-2; 7 nucleotides agree with TRBD1. The length of the CDR3 is 16 residues. The ends lost 5 bases at V and 4 bases at J; junction bases unmatched: 10. CDR1 is LNHDA, CDR2 SQIVND, per germline (reference sequence). The CDR3 reads CASSHKGTVPTGELFF. Here the CDR3 DNA reads TGTGCCAGTAGTCACAAGGGGACAGTACCCACCGGGGAGCTGTTTTTT.

The genes are TRBV18 and TRBJ2-2; 8 nucleotides agree with TRBD2. From germline, CDR1 is KGHSH and CDR2 LQKENI. This CDR3 contains 20 residues. The trim removed 3 bases at V and 0 bases at J, leaving 15 bases unmatched. The CDR3 nucleotides are TGTGCCAGCTCACCTCGGAGTCTAGCGGGCGGTACTTCGAACACCGGGGAGCTGTTTTTT. Protein product: CASSPRSLAGGTSNTGELFF.

The chain uses TRBV29-1 and TRBJ1-4; no clear D. CDR3 length: 13 residues. The germline CDR1 and CDR2 sequences are SQVTM and ANQGSEA. In DNA, the CDR3 is TGCAGTGCCACTGCGGGGAATCGTGAAAAACTGTTTTTT. As protein: CSATAGNREKLFF.

The chain is built from TRBV16 and TRBJ1-1, with a possible D match to TRBD1 (6 bases). V was shortened by 4 bases and J by 6 bases, with 15 bases between the two germline ends. Germline CDR1 and CDR2: KGHSY and FQNENV. The CDR3 contains 14 residues. CDR3 amino acids: CASSLRGGIAEAFF. DNA of the CDR3: TGTGCCAGCAGCCTTAGGGGGGGAATTGCTGAAGCTTTCTTT.

CDR3 DNA: TGTGCCAGCAGCGAGGACAGGGTGTCTTCTAATTCACCCCTCCACTTT. Protein product: CASSEDRVSSNSPLHF. The chain couples TRBV11-3 to TRBJ1-6; the match to TRBD1 covers 8 bases. V shed 5 bases, J shed 6 bases, and the junction held 9 bases outside the gene matches. The CDR3 is made up of 16 amino acids. Germline assignment: CDR1 SGHNT and CDR2 YENEEA.

The rearrangement links TRBV7-2 to TRBJ2-7; tentative D call: TRBD1 (6 bases). Per germline, CDR1 SGHTA and CDR2 FQGNSA. The CDR3 totals 15 residues. Trimming pared 5 bases from V and 0 bases from J, leaving 14 bases between. This chain's CDR3 is CASSQDSLLSYEQYF. The CDR3 DNA follows: TGTGCCAGCAGCCAGGACAGTCTCCTCTCCTACGAGCAGTACTTC.

The chain couples TRBV27 to TRBJ1-2; D call uncertain. CDR3 length equals 17 residues. V was pared by 1 base and J by 5 bases, with 20 bases between. Germline values: CDR1 MNHEY, CDR2 SMNVEV (reference sequence). DNA of the CDR3: TGTGCCAGCAGTTTATTACGAGAGACGTCGTCGCAGTATGGCTACACCTTC. It codes for CASSLLRETSSQYGYTF.

The chain links TRBV7-2 to TRBJ2-3; either TRBD1 or TRBD2 may supply D (5 bases each). CDR1 SGHTA and CDR2 FQGNSA come from the germline V gene. V lost 3 bases to trimming and J lost 5 bases, with 15 bases between them. This CDR3 has 15 amino acids. The CDR3 loop is CASSFRVGGGDTQYF. The CDR3 DNA follows: TGTGCCAGCAGCTTCAGGGTTGGAGGAGGAGATACGCAGTATTTT.

The chain combines TRBV28 with TRBJ2-3; 9 bases match TRBD2. This CDR3 is built from 14 residues. The germline CDR1 and CDR2 sequences are MDHEN and SYDVKM. After removal of 7 bases from V and 3 bases from J, the junction contained 5 bases not matched to a gene. CDR3 nucleotide sequence: TGTGCCAGCAACGGCGGGGGGGCGACAGATACGCAGTATTTT. Protein sequence: CASNGGGATDTQYF. The whole variable domain, remainder taken from reference TRBV28 and TRBJ2-3, is DVKVTQSSRYLVKRTGEKVFLECVQDMDHENMFWYRQDPGLGLRLIYFSYDVKMKEKGDIPEGYSVSREKKERFSLILESASTNQTSMYLCASNGGGATDTQYFGPGTRLTVL.

This clone was detected a few times. The chain recombines TRBV4-2 with TRBJ2-1; D may be TRBD1 or TRBD2 (5 bases each). Germline-derived CDR1 and CDR2 are LGHNA and YNFKEQ. The CDR3 contains 14 residues. Trimming took 1 base from V and 16 from J, leaving 20 bases between them. This chain's CDR3 is CASSQGGSDSRLFF. CDR3 bases: TGTGCCAGCAGCCAAGGGGGGTCTGACTCACGTCTATTCTTC.

Only a few counts were recorded for this clone. The chain links TRBV6-4 to TRBJ2-3, with D tentatively TRBD2 (5 bases). Germline lookup yields CDR1 MRHNA and CDR2 SNTAGT. The V gene lost 0 bases and the J gene lost 4 bases, with 11 bases spanning the gap. The CDR3 totals 15 residues. CDR3 in amino acids: CASSDSLEGADTQYF. The CDR3 bases are TGTGCCAGCAGTGACTCTCTAGAGGGAGCAGATACGCAGTATTTT.

In its sample, this clone was seen a few times. The rearrangement joins TRBV7-9 to TRBJ2-7; 10 bases agree with TRBD2. V was pared by 6 bases and J by 3 bases, with 2 bases of the junction left unmatched. Germline-derived CDR1 and CDR2 are SEHNR and FQNEAQ (reference sequence). This CDR3 has 13 amino acids. This CDR3 is CASRVAGGYEQYF. The CDR3 DNA follows: TGTGCCAGCAGGGTAGCGGGGGGCTACGAGCAGTACTTC.

This rearrangement joins TRBV9 to TRBJ2-1; perhaps TRBD2 as D (6 bases). Germline CDR1 and CDR2: SGDLS and YYNGEE. CDR3 size: 14 residues. V gave up 7 bases and J gave up 6 bases, with 17 bases separating them. The CDR3 spells CASGRGVLANEQFF. The CDR3 DNA follows: TGTGCCAGCGGGCGGGGTGTGCTAGCCAATGAGCAGTTCTTC.

This clone came up once. This chain links TRBV7-8 with TRBJ1-4; TRBD1 might be the D (5 bases). Deletions cut 3 bases from V and 5 bases from J, with 13 bases between. The CDR3 is 15 amino acids. Per germline, CDR1 SGHVS and CDR2 FQNEAQ. CDR3 amino acids: CASSFLGAGNEKLFF. CDR3 sequence (DNA): TGTGCCAGCAGCTTCCTCGGGGCGGGGAATGAAAAACTGTTTTTT.

J is TRBJ2-3 and V is TRBV4-3; 12 bases line up with TRBD2. J lost 4 bases, V lost 4 bases, and 6 bases had no gene match. The CDR3 spans 16 residues. Germline V gene data show CDR1 as LGHNA and CDR2 as YSLEER. The CDR3 reads CASSLGLAGSADTQYF. The CDR3 DNA is TGCGCCAGCAGCCTCGGACTAGCGGGGTCCGCAGATACGCAGTATTTT.

The V gene is TRBV19, the J gene TRBJ1-1; 7 nucleotides match TRBD1. The CDR3 runs to 14 residues. The junction had 10 bases not matched to a gene; V was cut back by 6 bases and J by 6 bases. From germline, CDR1 is LNHDA and CDR2 SQIVND (reference sequence). In nucleotides, the CDR3 is TGTGCCAGTAGCGTGATCACAGGGGTATCTGAAGCTTTCTTT. Its translation is CASSVITGVSEAFF.

This clone turned up a few times. The chain is built from TRBV12-3 or TRBV12-4 and TRBJ1-5; D not certain. V was clipped by 1 base and J by 7 bases, with 8 bases between them. CDR3 length equals 13 residues. The CDR3 DNA is TGTGCCAGCAGTTTAGGCGGGAAACAGCCCCAGCATTTT. Protein product: CASSLGGKQPQHF.

The sample holds one count of this clone. The junction shows a germline mismatch at one end, possibly a read error. This sequence joins TRBV18 and TRBJ2-3, with D unresolved. The CDR3 totals 14 residues. In germline, CDR1 is KGHSH, CDR2 LQKENI. CDR3 coding DNA: TGTGCCAGCTCAGCACCTTCAAGCACAGATACGCAGTATTTT. It is translated as CASSAPSSTDTQYF.